Below, 19 T cell receptor beta chains from the same sample are listed, as sequenced in a study of blood T cell repertoires in COVID-19. TCRdb's copy holds only in-frame clones and misses some; the assay was immunoSEQ multiplex PCR. The sample has about 130,000 clones, approximately 84% seen once. The sequencing input was peripheral blood. The origin of the receptors is a man between 70 and 80 years old with acute or convalescent COVID-19.

The chain carries TRBV14 and TRBJ1-2; D unresolved. Trimming cost V 1 base and J 5 bases, with 14 bases left between them. The CDR3 totals 15 residues. Germline-derived CDR1 and CDR2 are SGHDN and FVKESK. The CDR3 protein is CASSQGGGRPYGYTF. The CDR3, as DNA: TGTGCCAGCAGCCAAGGCGGTGGTCGTCCTTATGGCTACACCTTC. The full variable domain, rest sourced from reference TRBV14 and TRBJ1-2, is EAGVTQFPSHSVIEKGQTVTLRCDPISGHDNLYWYRRVMGKEIKFLLHFVKESKQDESGMPNNRFLAERTGGTYSTLKVQPAELEDSGVYFCASSQGGGRPYGYTFGSGTRLTVV.

The chain is built from TRBV7-2 and TRBJ2-5; tentatively, D is TRBD1 (6 bases). Germline CDR1 reads SGHTA; CDR2 reads FQGNSA. This CDR3 region has 13 residues. The V end lost 5 bases, the J end lost 5 bases, and 12 bases lay between the germline ends. CDR3 in DNA: TGTGCCAGCAGCCCCCAGGGGCAGGAGACCCAGTACTTC. This codes for CASSPQGQETQYF.

The chain has TRBV14 and TRBJ2-1; TRBD2 matches at 8 bases. V lost 3 bases, J lost 2 bases, and 6 bases stayed unmatched. This CDR3 region has 16 residues. Germline V CDR1 and CDR2: SGHDN, FVKESK. CDR3 bases: TGTGCCAGCAGCCACATTCTTAGCGGGGCCTACAATGAGCAGTTCTTC. Protein: CASSHILSGAYNEQFF.

This chain connects TRBV11-2 to TRBJ2-7, with a possible D match to TRBD1 (5 bases). The CDR3 runs to 12 residues. Trimming shortened V by 2 bases and J by 5 bases, and 7 bases separated the two germline ends. Germline assignment: CDR1 SGHAT and CDR2 FQNNGV. In DNA, the CDR3 is TGTGCCAGCAGCTTAACAGGAGACGAGCAGTACTTC. Translation gives CASSLTGDEQYF.

V gene TRBV6-5 combines with J gene TRBJ1-1; a possible D gene is TRBD1 (5 bases). The V end lost 6 bases, the J end lost 4 bases, and 15 bases lay between the germline ends. The CDR3 covers 14 residues. Germline-derived CDR1 and CDR2 are MNHEY and SVGAGI. The CDR3 reads CASRTQGGVTEAFF. CDR3 coding DNA: TGTGCCAGCAGGACTCAGGGTGGGGTCACTGAAGCTTTCTTT.

V is TRBV10-2 and J is TRBJ1-1; D call uncertain. V was clipped by 4 bases and J by 1 base, with 4 bases between them. Germline CDR1 reads WSHSY; CDR2 reads SAAADI. The CDR3 length is 12 residues. Written as DNA, the CDR3 is TGCGCCAGCAGTGCAGGGAACACTGAAGCTTTCTTT. This encodes CASSAGNTEAFF.

This clone has only one observation. V gene TRBV14 combines with J gene TRBJ1-2, with D possibly TRBD1 on 5 matching bases. Germline V gene data show CDR1 as SGHDN and CDR2 as FVKESK. CDR3 length: 16 residues. Trimming pared 4 bases from V and 2 bases from J, leaving 17 bases between. The CDR3 protein is CASSRSSGEINYGYTF. DNA for the CDR3: TGTGCCAGCAGCCGATCCTCGGGGGAAATCAACTATGGCTACACCTTC.

The rearrangement joins TRBV25-1 to TRBJ1-2; maybe TRBD1 (5 bases). With 4 bases removed from V and 1 base from J, the gap between germline ends came to 13 bases. This CDR3 comprises 15 residues. Germline V lookup: CDR1 MGHDK, CDR2 SYGVNS. CDR3 coding DNA: TGTGCCAGCAGTGCGGAGACAGAATTTAACTATGGCTACACCTTC. Encoded protein: CASSAETEFNYGYTF.

This chain links TRBV12-3 or TRBV12-4 with TRBJ1-2; possible D gene TRBD1, 5 bases. Deletions cut 6 bases from V and 8 bases from J, with 16 bases between. This CDR3 has 13 amino acids. The CDR3 DNA reads TGTGCCAGCAGCTCGAGGGGAGGTTGGGGCTACACCTTC. Translated: CASSSRGGWGYTF.

This clone was counted a few times. CDR3 sequence reads: CASRGQGKETQYF. The CDR3 DNA follows: TGTGCCAGCAGGGGACAGGGGAAAGAGACCCAGTACTTC. This rearrangement joins TRBV28 to TRBJ2-5; 10 nucleotides line up with TRBD1. This CDR3 is built from 13 residues. After removal of 6 bases from V and 3 bases from J, the junction contained 1 base not matched to a gene. Germline values: CDR1 MDHEN, CDR2 SYDVKM. Based on the CDR3 plus reference TRBV28 and TRBJ2-5, the full variable domain is DVKVTQSSRYLVKRTGEKVFLECVQDMDHENMFWYRQDPGLGLRLIYFSYDVKMKEKGDIPEGYSVSREKKERFSLILESASTNQTSMYLCASRGQGKETQYFGPGTRLLVL.

Comments on this clone: At one end the junction does not follow the germline gene, possibly because of a read error. The chain combines TRBV20-1 with TRBJ1-1, with D tentatively TRBD1 (5 bases). CDR1 is DFQATT and CDR2 is SNEGSKA in the germline V gene (reference sequence). The CDR3 consists of 8 residues. CDR3 sequence reads: CSASGYLF. CDR3 nucleotide sequence: TGCAGTGCTTCAGGGTATCTCTTT.

The chain carries TRBV13 and TRBJ2-2; 7 bases are shared with TRBD1. V was pared by 3 bases and J by 2 bases, with 6 bases of the junction left unmatched. CDR1 and CDR2 from the germline V gene are PRHDT and FYEKMQ (reference sequence). CDR3 length: 16 residues. The CDR3 DNA follows: TGTGCCAGCAGCTTTCCGGACAGGCTCAACACCGGGGAGCTGTTTTTT. Translated: CASSFPDRLNTGELFF. The variable domain in full, with the rest retrieved from reference TRBV13 and TRBJ2-2, is AAGVIQSPRHLIKEKRETATLKCYPIPRHDTVYWYQQGPGQDPQFLISFYEKMQSDKGSIPDRFSAQQFSDYHSELNMSSLELGDSALYFCASSFPDRLNTGELFFGEGSRLTVL.

The chain couples TRBV6-5 to TRBJ2-7, with 8 bases matching TRBD1. Germline trimming cut 6 bases from V and 7 bases from J; bases unmatched to any gene: 11. The length of the CDR3 is 14 residues. In germline, CDR1 is MNHEY, CDR2 SVGAGI. The CDR3 here is CASSYRGSKKEQYF. The CDR3 nucleotides read TGTGCCAGCAGCTACAGGGGGTCGAAGAAGGAGCAGTACTTC.

The rearrangement uses TRBV7-8 and TRBJ2-1, with D maybe TRBD1 (6 bases). Trimming stripped 2 bases from V and 5 bases from J, with 10 bases between. The CDR3 is 14 amino acids. CDR1 and CDR2 from the germline V gene are SGHVS and FQNEAQ. Written as DNA, the CDR3 is TGTGCCAGCAGCTTAAGGACAGTTAACAATGAGCAGTTCTTC. It specifies CASSLRTVNNEQFF.

This clone was detected a few times. This sequence joins TRBV5-1 and TRBJ1-4, with 7 bases aligning to TRBD1. The trim removed 4 bases at V and 2 bases at J, leaving 5 bases unmatched. The CDR3 consists of 15 residues. The V gene's germline CDR1 is SGHRS and CDR2 YFSETQ. CDR3 coding DNA: TGCGCCAGCAGCCCTGGACAGGAGACTAATGAAAAACTGTTTTTT. This codes for CASSPGQETNEKLFF. Filled out from reference TRBV5-1 and TRBJ1-4, the complete variable domain reads KAGVTQTPRYLIKTRGQQVTLSCSPISGHRSVSWYQQTPGQGLQFLFEYFSETQRNKGNFPGRFSGRQFSNSRSEMNVSTLELGDSALYLCASSPGQETNEKLFFGSGTQLSVL.

This chain uses TRBV2 with TRBJ1-1; D call uncertain. Germline CDR1 SNHLY, CDR2 FYNNEI. This CDR3 contains 14 residues. The germline V and J ends were trimmed by 1 base and 1 base, with 7 bases remaining between them. CDR3: CASSEGERNTEAFF. The CDR3 bases are TGTGCCAGCAGTGAAGGAGAGCGGAACACTGAAGCTTTCTTT.

The genes are TRBV5-1 and TRBJ1-2; 8 bases match TRBD1. From germline, CDR1 is SGHRS and CDR2 YFSETQ. CDR3 length: 14 amino acids. The V gene end was trimmed by 4 bases and the J gene end by 3 bases; junction bases not matched to a gene: 5. CDR3 coding DNA: TGCGCCAGCAGCCCCCTACAGGGGGACTATGGCTACACCTTC. Translated, it gives CASSPLQGDYGYTF.

This chain joins TRBV29-1 and TRBJ2-1; TRBD2 matches at 8 bases. The trim removed 4 bases at V and 10 bases at J, leaving 12 bases unmatched. Germline V lookup: CDR1 SQVTM, CDR2 ANQGSEA. There are 14 residues in the CDR3. Here the CDR3 DNA reads TGCAGCGTTGGGAAAATCCAAACTAGCGGCGAGCAGTTCTTC. Translated: CSVGKIQTSGEQFF.

J is TRBJ2-3 and V is TRBV10-1; tentatively, D is TRBD1 (5 bases). The CDR3 consists of 17 residues. Germline assignment: CDR1 WNHNN and CDR2 SYGVQD (reference sequence). V lost 2 bases, J lost 0 bases, and 15 bases lay in between. Here the CDR3 reads CASSEPTWTSSTDTQYF. In DNA form, the CDR3 reads TGCGCCAGCAGTGAGCCTACCTGGACATCTAGCACAGATACGCAGTATTTT.